What follows is one T cell receptor beta chain and its context. No antigen is known for it. The sample originates from a study of T cell responses to AZD1222 COVID-19 vaccine. Overall study findings and caveats: Breadth and depth of Spike-specific TCRs rose after two AZD1222 doses. Repertoires were obtained solely post-peak T cell response. The donor cohort was predominantly white British with a female majority, and clonal diversity may have been underestimated.

V was shortened by 0 bases and J by 7 bases, with 8 bases between the two germline ends. There are 13 residues in the CDR3. Germline V lookup: CDR1 SGHRS, CDR2 YFSETQ. The table came from immunoSEQ multiplex PCR; TCRdb's copy has only in-frame clones and leaves some out. Here the sample spans some 170,000 clones, more than 90% being singletons. Sequenced material: peripheral blood, taken on day 0 of AZD1222 vaccination. The receptor comes from an adult in good health. The chain recombines TRBV5-1 with TRBJ2-1; D call uncertain. The CDR3 nucleotides are TGCGCCAGCAGCTTGGGGCTTCTAAATGAGCAGTTCTTC. Translation: CASSLGLLNEQFF.